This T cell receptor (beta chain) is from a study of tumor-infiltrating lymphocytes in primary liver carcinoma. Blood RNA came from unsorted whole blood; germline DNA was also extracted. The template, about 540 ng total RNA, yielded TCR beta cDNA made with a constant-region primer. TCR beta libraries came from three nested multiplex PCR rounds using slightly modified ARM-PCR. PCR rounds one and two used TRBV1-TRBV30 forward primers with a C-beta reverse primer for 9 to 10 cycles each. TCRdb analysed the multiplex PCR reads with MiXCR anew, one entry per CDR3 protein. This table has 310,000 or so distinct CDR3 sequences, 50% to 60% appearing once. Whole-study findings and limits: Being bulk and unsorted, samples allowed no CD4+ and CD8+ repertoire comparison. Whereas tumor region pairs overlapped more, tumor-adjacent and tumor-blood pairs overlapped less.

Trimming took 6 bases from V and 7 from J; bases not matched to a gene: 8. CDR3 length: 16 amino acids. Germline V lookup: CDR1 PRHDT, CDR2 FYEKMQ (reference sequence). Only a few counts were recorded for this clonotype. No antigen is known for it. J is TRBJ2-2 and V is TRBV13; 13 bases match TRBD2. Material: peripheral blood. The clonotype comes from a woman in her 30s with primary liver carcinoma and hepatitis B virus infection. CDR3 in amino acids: CASRLGLAGVVGELFF. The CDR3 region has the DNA TGTGCCAGCAGACTCGGACTAGCGGGAGTTGTCGGGGAGCTGTTTTTT.